This entry lists 10 T cell receptor beta chains sequenced from one sample in a study of T-cell memory formation after mild COVID-19. One entry per CDR3 protein, called by TCRdb with MiXCR from the 5' RACE reads. The sample lists 200,000 to 250,000 distinct CDR3 sequences; 9.5% were seen once. The sequencing sample was made of PBMCs or a T cell subset sorted from them (not recorded which). Receptor source: a man younger than 30 who had mild COVID-19 (a few samples of this study predate the infection). Cell type and time point are not known.

In this sample, this clonotype turned up a few times. The gene calls are TRBV5-1 and TRBJ2-3, with 8 bases aligning to TRBD2. The V segment lost 1 base and the J segment 0 bases; nucleotides outside the gene matches: 22. This CDR3 comprises 22 residues. Germline CDR1 is SGHRS and CDR2 is YFSETQ. CDR3 sequence (DNA): TGCGCCAGCAGCTTGCGCCCACTCACCCTACTAGCGGAACTCCCTAGCACAGATACGCAGTATTTT. Translation gives CASSLRPLTLLAELPSTDTQYF.

This clonotype appeared a few times. V and J are TRBV9 and TRBJ2-3, with 11 bases lining up with TRBD2. The CDR3 is 17 amino acids. The trim removed 3 bases at V and 5 bases at J, leaving 11 bases unmatched. From germline, CDR1 is SGDLS and CDR2 YYNGEE. CDR3 in DNA: TGTGCCAGCAGCGCAGCCTTAGCGGGGGGGTCGGGAGATACGCAGTATTTT. Translated, it gives CASSAALAGGSGDTQYF.

The V and J genes are TRBV24-1 and TRBJ1-2, with a tentative D call TRBD1 (5 bases). Germline V gene data show CDR1 as KGHDR and CDR2 as SFDVKD. The CDR3 is 14 amino acids. V gave up 3 bases and J gave up 4 bases, with 11 bases separating them. The CDR3 sequence is CATSDLDRAYGYTF. The CDR3 nucleotides are TGTGCCACCAGTGATCTCGACAGAGCCTATGGCTACACCTTC.

The chain recombines TRBV11-2 with TRBJ2-5, with TRBD1 matching 10 bases. V trimming: 5 bases; J trimming: 2 bases; junction bases outside the gene matches: 5. Germline CDR1 SGHAT, CDR2 FQNNGV. The CDR3 sequence is 15 residues long. CDR3 nucleotides: TGTGCCAGCAGCCGATGGACAGGGGGGCAAGAGACCCAGTACTTC. Protein sequence: CASSRWTGGQETQYF.

The chain has TRBV9 and TRBJ1-1; TRBD1 matches at 8 bases. The V and J ends lost 3 bases and 3 bases, in that order; junction bases with no gene match: 10. The CDR3 runs 16 residues. Germline CDR1 is SGDLS and CDR2 is YYNGEE. CDR3 protein: CASSAHVQGGDTEAFF. The CDR3 DNA is TGTGCCAGCAGCGCACACGTACAGGGGGGTGACACTGAAGCTTTCTTT.

The rearrangement links TRBV12-3 or TRBV12-4 to TRBJ2-3; 7 bases line up with TRBD1. With 5 bases clipped from V and 4 bases from J, the junction kept 6 bases outside the gene matches. The CDR3 contains 14 residues. Written as DNA, the CDR3 is TGTGCCAGCAGTCCCGGGACAGTAGCAGATACGCAGTATTTT. Protein sequence: CASSPGTVADTQYF.

This clonotype was detected a few times. The chain recombines TRBV4-3 with TRBJ2-2; TRBD2 matches at 16 bases. V lost 3 bases to trimming and J lost 3 bases; unmatched junction nucleotides: 1. CDR1 and CDR2 from the germline V gene are LGHNA and YSLEER. The CDR3 consists of 17 residues. In DNA form, the CDR3 reads TGCGCCAGCAGCCAGGGACTAGCGGGGGGGGACACCGGGGAGCTGTTTTTT. It codes for CASSQGLAGGDTGELFF.

The gene calls are TRBV29-1 and TRBJ2-3, with D perhaps matching TRBD2 (6 bases). The germline CDR1 and CDR2 sequences are SQVTM and ANQGSEA. Trimming pared 3 bases from V and 0 bases from J, leaving 10 bases between. This CDR3 spans 14 amino acids. The CDR3 reads CSVDGGSSTDTQYF. The CDR3 DNA reads as TGCAGCGTTGACGGGGGATCCAGCACAGATACGCAGTATTTT.

This sequence joins TRBV12-3 or TRBV12-4 and TRBJ2-3; 9 positions agree with TRBD1. This CDR3 has 13 residues. V was pared by 6 bases and J by 6 bases, with 4 bases of the junction left unmatched. CDR3 residues: CASSTGGSDTQYF. Written as DNA, the CDR3 is TGTGCCAGCAGCACAGGGGGCTCGGATACGCAGTATTTT.

The chain links TRBV20-1 to TRBJ1-1, with D maybe TRBD1 (5 bases). This CDR3 is 16 amino acids long. V lost 3 bases, J lost 5 bases, and 22 bases lay in between. CDR1 is DFQATT, CDR2 SNEGSKA, per germline (reference sequence). The CDR3 region is CSASHYGRQGGTEAFF. The CDR3, as DNA: TGCAGTGCTAGTCATTATGGACGGCAGGGAGGGACTGAAGCTTTCTTT.